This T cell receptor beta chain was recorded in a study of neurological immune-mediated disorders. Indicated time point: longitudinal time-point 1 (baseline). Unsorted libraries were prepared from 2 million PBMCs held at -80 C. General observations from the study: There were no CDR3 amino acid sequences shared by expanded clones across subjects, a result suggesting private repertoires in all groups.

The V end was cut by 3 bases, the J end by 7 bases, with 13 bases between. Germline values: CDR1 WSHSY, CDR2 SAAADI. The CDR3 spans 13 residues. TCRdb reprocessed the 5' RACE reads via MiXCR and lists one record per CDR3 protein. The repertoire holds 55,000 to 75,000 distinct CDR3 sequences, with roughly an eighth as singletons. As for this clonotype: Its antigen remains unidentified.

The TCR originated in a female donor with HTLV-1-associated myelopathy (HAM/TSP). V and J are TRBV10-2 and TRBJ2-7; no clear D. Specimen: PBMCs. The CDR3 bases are TGCGCCAGCAGTGAATGTGGTTCAAGGGAGCAGTACTTC. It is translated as CASSECGSREQYF.